This passage covers 11 T cell receptor beta chains from one sample sequenced in a study of blood T cells in healthy people across ages. Using a J-beta primer mix together with a sample-barcoded 5' primer, a second PCR was run for roughly 6 to 12 cycles. TCRdb passed the 5' RACE reads through MiXCR, listing each CDR3 protein once. In the table there are over 500,000 distinct CDR3 sequences, around 50% of which are singletons. Sequenced material: blood. The receptor source for this set is a woman of 80 years or more in good health.

This clonotype was counted between two and nine times. The rearrangement links TRBV5-1 to TRBJ2-7, with 14 bases lining up with TRBD2. The J call is in doubt because the DNA end fits TRBJ2-5 better. Germline V gene data show CDR1 as SGHRS and CDR2 as YFSETQ. This CDR3 has 16 amino acids. The CDR3 protein is CASSSGLAGEGETQYF. The CDR3, as DNA: TGCGCCAGCAGCTCGGGACTAGCGGGAGAGGGTGAGACCCAGTACTTC.

This clonotype showed up many times. The CDR3 region is CASSWTENEQFF. The DNA of the CDR3 is TGTGCCAGCAGTTGGACAGAGAATGAGCAGTTCTTC. The genes are TRBV12-3 or TRBV12-4 and TRBJ2-1, with D possibly matching TRBD1 (6 bases). V was trimmed by 4 bases and J by 7 bases, leaving 8 bases between them. The CDR3 contains 12 residues.

This clonotype showed up many times. J is TRBJ2-7 and V is TRBV3-1; no clear D gene. Trimming pared 9 bases from V and 0 bases from J, leaving 9 bases between. The germline CDR1 and CDR2 sequences are LGHDT and YNNKEL (reference sequence). The CDR3 is 12 amino acids. This CDR3 is CARTSSSYEQYF. DNA of the CDR3: TGTGCCAGGACATCCAGCTCCTACGAGCAGTACTTC.

V usage is TRBV7-2 and J usage is TRBJ1-6, with unresolved D. The V end was cut by 8 bases, the J end by 6 bases, with 20 bases between. This CDR3 is built from 16 residues. CDR1 and CDR2 from the germline V gene are SGHTA and FQGNSA. This CDR3 reads CASPIGEALSNSPLHF. The CDR3 DNA follows: TGTGCCAGCCCGATTGGGGAGGCCCTCTCTAATTCACCCCTCCACTTT.

In the case of this clonotype: Given a much more abundant clone one base away, this may be a read error. This rearrangement joins TRBV10-3 to TRBJ2-1; D may correspond to TRBD1 or TRBD2 (5 bases each). The CDR3 totals 15 residues. Germline CDR1 reads ENHRY; CDR2 reads SYGVKD. The CDR3 reads CAISGTPNSCNEQFF. CDR3 coding DNA: TGTGCCATCAGCGGGACGCCGAATTCCTGCAATGAGCAGTTCTTC.

The V gene is TRBV7-2, the J gene TRBJ2-3; D remains unclear. Germline loops: CDR1 SGHTA, CDR2 FQGNSA. The CDR3 extends over 14 amino acids. V gave up 0 bases and J gave up 6 bases, with 10 bases separating them. The CDR3: CASSLASTADTQYF. The DNA for the CDR3 is TGTGCCAGCAGCTTAGCCTCCACTGCCGATACGCAGTATTTT.

The chain has TRBV24-1 and TRBJ2-3; no reliable D call. The germline CDR1 and CDR2 sequences are KGHDR and SFDVKD. V shed 4 bases and J shed 1 base, with 8 bases lying between them. This CDR3 region has 14 residues. CDR3 DNA sequence: TGTGCCACCAGTGACCCCGACGGCACAGATACGCAGTATTTT. Amino acids: CATSDPDGTDTQYF.

This clonotype was counted at least ten times. The rearrangement joins TRBV20-1 to TRBJ2-5, with 12 bases that match TRBD2. This CDR3 contains 17 residues. Per germline, CDR1 DFQATT and CDR2 SNEGSKA (reference sequence). The ends lost 2 bases at V and 0 bases at J; junction bases unmatched: 7. The CDR3 DNA sequence: TGCAGTGCTAGAAAGGCTAGCGGGGGGGCTTACCAAGAGACCCAGTACTTC. It translates to CSARKASGGAYQETQYF.

The chain is built from TRBV7-2 and TRBJ2-3; TRBD2 might be the D (5 bases). From germline, CDR1 is SGHTA and CDR2 FQGNSA. The V end lost 5 bases, the J end lost 14 bases, and 23 bases lay between the germline ends. The CDR3 spans 14 residues. The CDR3 spells CASSVSSADPGRYF. The DNA of the CDR3 is TGTGCCAGCAGCGTTAGTAGCGCCGACCCAGGCCGGTATTTT.

This clonotype was recorded at least ten times. The chain couples TRBV3-1 to TRBJ2-4, with 7 bases aligning to TRBD1. The V segment lost 3 bases and the J segment 0 bases; nucleotides outside the gene matches: 11. The germline CDR1 and CDR2 sequences are LGHDT and YNNKEL (reference sequence). This CDR3 region has 18 residues. The CDR3 protein is CASSQGTEGMGAKNIQYF. The DNA for the CDR3 is TGTGCCAGCAGCCAGGGGACAGAAGGGATGGGAGCCAAAAACATTCAGTACTTC.

This clonotype showed up just a few times. The gene calls are TRBV4-1 and TRBJ2-7, with TRBD2 as a possible D gene (7 bases). The germline V and J ends were trimmed by 4 bases and 3 bases, with 19 bases remaining between them. Germline V lookup: CDR1 MGHRA, CDR2 YSYEKL. The CDR3 runs 16 residues. The CDR3 sequence is CASSPGGQSNYYEQYF. CDR3 bases: TGCGCCAGCAGCCCCGGGGGGCAGTCTAACTACTACGAGCAGTACTTC.